One and the same sample provided the 30 T cell receptor beta chains below, sequenced in a study of blood T cell repertoires in COVID-19 (TCRdb year 2020). The library came from the immunoSEQ multiplex PCR assay. Sourced from immuneACCESS, this table was stored by TCRdb with only in-frame sequences that have V and J called. A share of the clones is absent; for the studies checked, an unresolved V gene accounts for under half, and the remainder has no known explanation. This sample lists roughly 160,000 clones; approximately 74% were detected once. Less than 3% of the sample goes to the ten largest clones. Material: peripheral blood. These receptor sequences come from an elderly woman with acute or convalescent COVID-19.

This clone occurred once. The rearrangement uses TRBV28 and TRBJ2-1; TRBD2 matches at 9 bases. The CDR3 has 15 amino acids. The V and J ends lost 6 bases and 7 bases, in that order; junction bases with no gene match: 10. Germline CDR1 and CDR2: MDHEN and SYDVKM. The CDR3 is CASSAPGTSSNEQFF. The CDR3, as DNA: TGTGCCAGCAGCGCGCCCGGGACTAGCAGTAATGAGCAGTTCTTC.

The chain has TRBV3-1 (or the pseudogene TRBV3-2) and TRBJ2-7; 7 bases align to TRBD1. The germline V gene has CDR1 LGHDT and CDR2 YNNKEL (reference sequence). The length of the CDR3 is 14 residues. Trimming cost V 1 base and J 2 bases; bases outside gene matches: 2. The CDR3 sequence is CASSQVQGAYEQYF. The CDR3 region has the DNA TGTGCCAGCAGCCAAGTGCAGGGGGCCTACGAGCAGTACTTC.

The chain links TRBV2 to TRBJ2-7; 8 nucleotides line up with TRBD1. CDR3 length equals 13 residues. The ends lost 6 bases at V and 7 bases at J; junction bases unmatched: 8. CDR1 is SNHLY, CDR2 FYNNEI, per germline. The CDR3 coding sequence is TGTGCCAGCAGAGAGACATGGACAGGGGAGCAGTACTTC. This gives the protein CASRETWTGEQYF.

This chain connects TRBV10-3 to TRBJ2-3; maybe TRBD2 (5 bases). Trimming removed 0 bases at V and 4 bases at J, with 8 bases between. The CDR3 totals 14 residues. Germline assignment: CDR1 ENHRY and CDR2 SYGVKD. DNA of the CDR3: TGTGCCATCAGTGAGTCTGAGGACTCAGATACGCAGTATTTT. It codes for CAISESEDSDTQYF.

The V gene is TRBV7-3, the J gene TRBJ1-6; D unclear. CDR1 and CDR2 from the germline V gene are SGHTA and FQGTGA. The CDR3 totals 14 residues. The V gene lost 5 bases and the J gene lost 7 bases, with 12 bases spanning the gap. This CDR3 is CASSMGDENSPLHF. CDR3 DNA: TGTGCCAGCAGCATGGGAGATGAGAATTCACCCCTCCACTTT.

The rearrangement uses TRBV18 and TRBJ2-5; perhaps TRBD2 as D (6 bases). The germline V gene has CDR1 KGHSH and CDR2 LQKENI. Trimming shortened V by 3 bases and J by 3 bases, and 14 bases separated the two germline ends. The CDR3 runs 15 residues. The CDR3 region has the DNA TGTGCCAGCTCACCTGCGGAAGGGGAGGAAGAGACCCAGTACTTC. Translating gives CASSPAEGEEETQYF.

The rearrangement joins TRBV18 to TRBJ2-7, with 10 bases aligning to TRBD1. V lost 3 bases and J lost 6; bases outside the gene matches: 5. Germline V gene lookup returns CDR1 KGHSH and CDR2 LQKENI. The CDR3 runs to 14 residues. The CDR3 DNA reads TGTGCCAGCTCACCCGGGACAGGGGACCGCGAGCAGTACTTC. This codes for CASSPGTGDREQYF.

This clone was picked up a small number of times. The V and J genes are TRBV27 and TRBJ2-1; TRBD2 matches 7 bases. V gave up 6 bases and J gave up 9 bases; unmatched junction bases: 23. This CDR3 is 18 amino acids long. From germline, CDR1 is MNHEY and CDR2 SMNVEV (reference sequence). The CDR3 region has the DNA TGTGCCAGCAGAGACGGGGGTCTTGGGGCGGGAGAGAAGGTTGAGCAGTTCTTC. It translates to CASRDGGLGAGEKVEQFF.

Points on this clone: This may be a read error, as it is one base from a much larger clone. Written as DNA, the CDR3 is TGTGCCAGCAGCCGCGTTAGCGGGAACCCCGAGCAGTACTTC. This codes for CASSRVSGNPEQYF. V usage is TRBV4-2 and J usage is TRBJ2-7, with TRBD2 matching over 8 bases. Germline V CDR1 and CDR2: LGHNA, YNFKEQ. Trimming at V came to 4 bases and at J to 6 bases, leaving 8 bases not matched to a gene. This CDR3 comprises 14 residues.

The V call is TRBV28, the J call TRBJ2-7; D may be TRBD1 (6 bases). Per the germline V gene, CDR1 is MDHEN and CDR2 is SYDVKM. The germline V and J ends were trimmed by 6 bases and 4 bases, with 13 bases remaining between them. The CDR3 loop spans 13 amino acids. The CDR3 DNA follows: TGTGCCAGCAGGGGAACAGGGCGGTACGAGCAGTACTTC. As protein: CASRGTGRYEQYF.

This clone was seen many times. This chain uses TRBV2 with TRBJ2-1; 8 bases fit TRBD2. V shed 4 bases, J shed 0 bases, and the junction held 2 bases outside the gene matches. The V gene's germline CDR1 is SNHLY and CDR2 FYNNEI. The CDR3 length is 15 residues. The CDR3 coding sequence is TGTGCCAGCAGTGTACTAGCGGTCTCCTACAATGAGCAGTTCTTC. Translation: CASSVLAVSYNEQFF.

The rearrangement links TRBV29-1 to TRBJ2-2; TRBD1 agrees at 8 bases. Germline CDR1 and CDR2: SQVTM and ANQGSEA. The CDR3 is 13 amino acids. The V and J ends lost 7 bases and 1 base, in that order; junction bases with no gene match: 2. As DNA, the CDR3 is TGCAGCGCCGGGACAGGGAACACCGGGGAGCTGTTTTTT. This gives the protein CSAGTGNTGELFF.

This clone was counted a few times. The rearrangement links TRBV2 to TRBJ1-4; no firm D call. CDR1 and CDR2 from the germline V gene are SNHLY and FYNNEI. The length of the CDR3 is 13 residues. With 3 bases removed from V and 11 bases from J, the gap between germline ends came to 13 bases. In DNA form, the CDR3 reads TGTGCCAGCAGTGACTCAAACGAGGTGAAACTGTTTTTT. It specifies CASSDSNEVKLFF.

The chain joins TRBV7-9 to TRBJ1-1; 9 bases align to TRBD1. The CDR3 has 13 amino acids. CDR1 SEHNR and CDR2 FQNEAQ come from the germline V gene (reference sequence). With V trimmed by 5 bases and J by 7 bases, 5 bases remained unmatched. In nucleotides, the CDR3 is TGTGCCAGCAGCCTCACAGGGGGCAGTGAAGCTTTCTTT. As protein: CASSLTGGSEAFF.

This clone appeared a few times. The chain links TRBV7-4 to TRBJ2-7; 10 bases align to TRBD2. V shed 3 bases and J 4 bases; nucleotides not matched to a gene: 6. Germline CDR1 and CDR2: SGHVT and SQSDAQ. The CDR3 is made up of 15 amino acids. The DNA of the CDR3 is TGTGCCAGCAGCTTGCGGGCTAGCGGGAGTTACGAGCAGTACTTC. Translating it yields CASSLRASGSYEQYF.

This chain joins TRBV27 and TRBJ2-3; 12 bases are shared with TRBD2. The V gene end was trimmed by 0 bases and the J gene end by 6 bases; junction bases not matched to a gene: 7. CDR1 is MNHEY, CDR2 SMNVEV, per germline (reference sequence). There are 17 residues in the CDR3. The CDR3 DNA sequence: TGTGCCAGCAGTTTATCGATATCGCTAGCGGGAGGGGATACGCAGTATTTT. This sequence encodes CASSLSISLAGGDTQYF.

The CDR3 loop reads CASSFTAGVYEQYF. CDR3 nucleotides: TGTGCCAGCAGTTTTACAGCGGGAGTGTACGAGCAGTACTTC. The V and J genes are TRBV28 and TRBJ2-7; 8 bases align to TRBD2. V shed 3 bases, J shed 4 bases, and the junction held 5 bases outside the gene matches. CDR1 and CDR2 (germline): MDHEN, SYDVKM. This CDR3 has 14 amino acids.

J is TRBJ2-5 and V is TRBV5-1; TRBD2 matches at 7 bases. This CDR3 spans 14 amino acids. Trimming at V came to 2 bases and at J to 1 base, leaving 2 bases not matched to a gene. Germline assignment: CDR1 SGHRS and CDR2 YFSETQ. The CDR3 region is CASSLSGTQETQYF. The CDR3 nucleotides are TGCGCCAGCAGCTTAAGCGGGACCCAAGAGACCCAGTACTTC.

The genes are TRBV10-2 and TRBJ2-5; 9 nucleotides match TRBD1. Germline V lookup: CDR1 WSHSY, CDR2 SAAADI. The CDR3 is 15 residues long. V shed 8 bases and J 5 bases; nucleotides not matched to a gene: 12. The CDR3 protein is CASAEDRGLGETQYF. The CDR3 DNA reads as TGCGCCAGCGCTGAGGACAGGGGACTGGGGGAGACCCAGTACTTC.

The chain combines TRBV27 with TRBJ1-5; TRBD1 aligns across 10 bases. The CDR3 loop spans 15 amino acids. The V segment lost 6 bases and the J segment 2 bases; nucleotides outside the gene matches: 4. The germline gives CDR1 MNHEY, CDR2 SMNVEV (reference sequence). CDR3 residues: CASSSGTGGNQPQHF. In nucleotides, the CDR3 is TGTGCCAGCAGCTCCGGGACAGGGGGCAATCAGCCCCAGCATTTT.

V is TRBV6-5 and J is TRBJ2-5; TRBD1 matches at 7 bases. This CDR3 region has 14 residues. CDR1 MNHEY and CDR2 SVGAGI come from the germline V gene. Trimming took 2 bases from V and 4 from J; bases not matched to a gene: 4. CDR3 sequence (DNA): TGTGCCAGCAGTTACCAACAGGGGTCAGAGACCCAGTACTTC. It is translated as CASSYQQGSETQYF.

This chain connects TRBV3-1 (or the pseudogene TRBV3-2) to TRBJ1-5; the D is unclear. Per the germline V gene, CDR1 is LGHDT and CDR2 is YNNKEL (reference sequence). There are 17 residues in the CDR3. The V end lost 0 bases, the J end lost 0 bases, and 12 bases lay between the germline ends. The CDR3 nucleotides read TGTGCCAGCAGCCAAGATAGGAGCATTTATAGCAATCAGCCCCAGCATTTT. It yields the protein CASSQDRSIYSNQPQHF.

The V gene is TRBV19, the J gene TRBJ1-4, with 7 bases aligning to TRBD1. V trimming: 6 bases; J trimming: 0 bases; junction bases outside the gene matches: 7. The CDR3 contains 16 residues. Germline V gene lookup returns CDR1 LNHDA and CDR2 SQIVND (reference sequence). CDR3 sequence: CASRRDSLATNEKLFF. The CDR3 nucleotides are TGTGCCAGTAGACGGGACAGCCTTGCAACTAATGAAAAACTGTTTTTT.

The chain couples TRBV6-5 to TRBJ1-1, with 7 bases aligning to TRBD1. The CDR3 consists of 12 residues. The V and J ends lost 6 bases and 7 bases, in that order; junction bases with no gene match: 5. CDR1 and CDR2 from the germline V gene are MNHEY and SVGAGI. The CDR3 sequence: CASRYDRVEAFF. CDR3 coding DNA: TGTGCCAGCAGATACGACAGGGTTGAAGCTTTCTTT.

The chain recombines TRBV23-1 with TRBJ2-2, with 11 bases fitting TRBD2. Being an ORF, TRBV23-1 has a function that is uncertain. Trimming cost V 10 bases and J 4 bases; bases outside gene matches: 5. The CDR3 covers 14 residues. CDR3 region: CATSGLAGTGELFF. The CDR3 DNA reads TGCGCCACCTCAGGACTAGCGGGCACCGGGGAGCTGTTTTTT.

This rearrangement joins TRBV3-1 (or the pseudogene TRBV3-2) to TRBJ2-6, with D hard to call. Looked up from germline, CDR1 is LGHDT and CDR2 is YNNKEL (reference sequence). Trimming took 6 bases from V and 0 from J, leaving 6 bases between them. The CDR3 is 14 amino acids. CDR3 in DNA: TGTGCCAGCAGTTTTAACTCTGGGGCCAACGTCCTGACTTTC. Amino acids: CASSFNSGANVLTF.

On this clone: At the DNA level, this CDR3 is encoded by other sequences in the same sample as well. This sequence joins TRBV6-1 and TRBJ2-7; 8 positions match TRBD2. J lost 4 bases, V lost 1 base, and 6 bases had no gene match. Germline V gene data show CDR1 as MNHNS and CDR2 as SASEGT. This CDR3 contains 15 residues. The DNA for the CDR3 is TGTGCCAGCAGTGAAGTGGCTAGCGGGTCTTACGAGCAGTACTTC. It yields the protein CASSEVASGSYEQYF.

V and J are TRBV25-1 and TRBJ2-3; perhaps TRBD2 as D (6 bases). With 3 bases removed from V and 11 bases from J, the gap between germline ends came to 21 bases. The germline CDR1 and CDR2 sequences are MGHDK and SYGVNS. There are 15 residues in the CDR3. The CDR3 loop reads CASSDIGLAPEGQYF. CDR3 coding DNA: TGTGCCAGCAGTGATATCGGGCTGGCCCCGGAGGGGCAGTATTTT.

This clone was detected many times. The chain has TRBV5-4 and TRBJ1-5; D unclear. Trimming pared 0 bases from V and 6 bases from J, leaving 10 bases between. The germline V gene encodes CDR1 SGHNT and CDR2 YYREEE (reference sequence). The CDR3 loop spans 14 amino acids. This CDR3 is CASSLDGDTQPQHF. The CDR3 DNA reads TGTGCCAGCAGCTTGGACGGGGATACTCAGCCCCAGCATTTT.

The gene calls are TRBV29-1 and TRBJ2-5, with 8 bases matching TRBD2. The CDR3 has 15 amino acids. The V segment lost 4 bases and the J segment 5 bases; nucleotides outside the gene matches: 12. CDR1 is SQVTM and CDR2 is ANQGSEA in the germline V gene. CDR3 in amino acids: CSVAFGLAGSETQYF. For the CDR3, the DNA is TGCAGCGTTGCTTTCGGCCTAGCGGGCTCGGAGACCCAGTACTTC.